The rows below give T cell receptor beta chains drawn from one sample of a study of PD-1 blockade in classical Hodgkin lymphoma. Assay: immunoSEQ multiplex PCR; the TCRdb copy retains only in-frame clones and omits some. The data contain nearly 20,000 clones, over 75% of them singletons. Sequenced material: peripheral blood mononuclear cells (PBMCs), taken before the fourth cycle of nivolumab. Receptors were obtained from a human donor with classical Hodgkin lymphoma. Each CDR3 is given with its conserved first and last residue. The D gene is left open where the match is weak. Rows may omit the clone size; those that give it use once, few, many or a size class.

j_call v_call clone_size d_call cdr3_aa cdr3_nt
TRBJ2-7 TRBV9 - - CASSVEGGNYEQYF TGTGCCAGCAGCGTAGAAGGGGGGAACTACGAGCAGTACTTC
TRBJ1-6 TRBV19 once TRBD1 CASSLDRDYNSPLHF TGTGCCAGTAGTCTCGACAGGGACTATAATTCACCCCTCCACTTT
TRBJ2-7 TRBV6-1 - TRBD2 CASSALGTSGSRGEQYF TGTGCCAGCAGTGCACTCGGGACTAGCGGGAGTAGGGGCGAGCAGTACTTC
TRBJ2-1 TRBV27 - TRBD2 CASSKHGTSGNEQFF TGTGCCAGCAGCAAACACGGGACTAGCGGAAATGAGCAGTTCTTC
TRBJ1-4 TRBV6-1 - - CASSEESPGYNEKLFF TGTGCCAGCAGTGAAGAATCCCCAGGGTATAATGAAAAACTGTTTTTT
TRBJ2-2 TRBV18 once TRBD1 CASTASGTGNTGELFF TGTGCCAGCACGGCCTCCGGGACAGGCAACACCGGGGAGCTGTTTTTT
TRBJ1-2 TRBV19 - - CASSSGREFYGYTF TGTGCCAGTAGTTCAGGACGGGAATTCTATGGCTACACCTTC
TRBJ2-2 TRBV11-1 - - CASSPAGSTGELFF TGTGCCAGCAGCCCCGCAGGATCCACCGGGGAGCTGTTTTTT
TRBJ2-3 TRBV29-1 - TRBD2 CSVYGTGGWNTQYF TGCAGCGTCTACGGGACGGGGGGATGGAATACGCAGTATTTT
TRBJ1-2 TRBV25-1 - TRBD1 CASSEWRGRGGYTF TGTGCCAGCAGTGAATGGAGGGGGCGCGGTGGCTACACCTTC
TRBJ1-6 TRBV4-1 - - CASGQGFNNSPLHF TGCGCCAGCGGCCAGGGGTTTAATAATTCACCCCTCCACTTT
TRBJ2-6 TRBV21-1 - - CASSSRGRYWSGANVLTF TGTGCCAGCAGCAGCAGGGGGAGGTATTGGTCTGGGGCCAACGTCCTGACTTTC
TRBJ2-2 TRBV2 - - CASKRGRPSNTGELFF TGTGCCAGCAAACGGGGTCGGCCCTCGAACACCGGGGAGCTGTTTTTT
TRBJ1-5 TRBV6-5 - - CASRRGSQPQHF TGTGCCAGCAGGAGAGGATCTCAGCCCCAGCATTTT
TRBJ2-4 TRBV19 - - CASSPPGLPKNIQYF TGTGCCAGTAGTCCGCCGGGACTTCCCAAAAACATTCAGTACTTC
TRBJ1-1 TRBV18 once - CASSPGQGTEAFF TGTGCCAGCTCACCGGGCCAGGGGACTGAAGCTTTCTTT
TRBJ1-3 TRBV30 - - CACSRTASYSGNTIYF TGTGCCTGCTCTCGGACAGCCTCTTACTCTGGAAACACCATATATTTT
TRBJ1-1 TRBV6-1 once - CASSERSNTEAFF TGTGCCAGCAGTGAACGTAGTAACACTGAAGCTTTCTTT
TRBJ2-5 TRBV29-1 - - CSVVMAAQETQYF TGCAGCGTTGTAATGGCAGCTCAAGAGACCCAGTACTTC
TRBJ2-5 TRBV27 - - CASSRLAEETQYF TGTGCCAGCAGTCGCCTGGCGGAAGAGACCCAGTACTTC
TRBJ2-1 TRBV4-3 few TRBD2 CASSQDTGGLGSYNEQFF TGCGCCAGCAGCCAAGATACGGGAGGGTTGGGCTCCTACAATGAGCAGTTCTTC
TRBJ2-7 TRBV6-5 - - CASRSAGSYEQYF TGTGCCAGCAGGAGCGCAGGCTCCTACGAGCAGTACTTC
TRBJ1-1 TRBV7-9 - - CASSLEAEAFF TGTGCCAGCAGCTTAGAGGCAGAAGCTTTCTTT
TRBJ2-7 TRBV4-3 once TRBD1 CASSQGDRGRHEQYF TGCGCCAGCAGCCAGGGGGACAGGGGGAGACACGAGCAGTACTTC
TRBJ1-4 TRBV7-9 - - CASSLEDEKLFF TGTGCCAGCAGCTTAGAGGATGAAAAACTGTTTTTT
TRBJ2-1 TRBV5-1 - TRBD2 CASSLFGGVNEQFF TGCGCCAGCAGCTTGTTCGGGGGGGTGAATGAGCAGTTCTTC
TRBJ1-1 TRBV9 - - CASSETGPPNTEAFF TGTGCCAGCAGCGAAACGGGACCGCCGAACACTGAAGCTTTCTTT
TRBJ1-2 TRBV7-2 few - CASSFRRTLYGYTF TGTGCCAGCAGCTTCCGGCGGACACTCTATGGCTACACCTTC
TRBJ1-1 TRBV7-2 few - CASSLREGGAEAFF TGTGCCAGCAGCTTGCGGGAAGGGGGGGCTGAAGCTTTCTTT
TRBJ2-1 TRBV10-3 - - CAISESGRSYNEQFF TGTGCCATCAGTGAGTCCGGGCGGTCCTACAATGAGCAGTTCTTC
TRBJ1-5 TRBV6-5 - - CASSWRSGRGQPQHF TGTGCCAGCAGTTGGCGGAGCGGGAGAGGTCAGCCCCAGCATTTT
TRBJ2-7 TRBV21-1 - - CASRPSPNLDEQYF TGTGCCAGCCGGCCTAGCCCGAATCTGGACGAGCAGTACTTC
TRBJ1-2 TRBV15 - - CATSRDTVMYGYTF TGTGCCACCAGCAGAGATACAGTCATGTATGGCTACACCTTC
TRBJ2-5 TRBV15 - TRBD2 CATSRDATSGETQYF TGTGCCACCAGCAGAGATGCGACTAGCGGAGAGACCCAGTACTTC
TRBJ2-7 TRBV27 few - CASGGGPYEQYF TGTGCCTCCGGGGGAGGCCCCTACGAGCAGTACTTC
TRBJ2-3 TRBV6-5 few - CASSYLGGATDTQYF TGTGCCAGCAGTTACTTGGGCGGGGCCACAGATACGCAGTATTTT
TRBJ2-5 TRBV7-9 - TRBD1 CASSRTGSVETQYF TGTGCCAGCAGCCGGACAGGGAGTGTCGAGACCCAGTACTTC
TRBJ1-1 TRBV29-1 - - CSTRGSLVSEAFF TGCAGCACCCGAGGGTCGCTCGTATCCGAAGCTTTCTTT
TRBJ2-5 TRBV19 - TRBD2 CASSPSGGRETQYF TGTGCCAGTAGTCCTAGCGGGGGGAGGGAGACCCAGTACTTC